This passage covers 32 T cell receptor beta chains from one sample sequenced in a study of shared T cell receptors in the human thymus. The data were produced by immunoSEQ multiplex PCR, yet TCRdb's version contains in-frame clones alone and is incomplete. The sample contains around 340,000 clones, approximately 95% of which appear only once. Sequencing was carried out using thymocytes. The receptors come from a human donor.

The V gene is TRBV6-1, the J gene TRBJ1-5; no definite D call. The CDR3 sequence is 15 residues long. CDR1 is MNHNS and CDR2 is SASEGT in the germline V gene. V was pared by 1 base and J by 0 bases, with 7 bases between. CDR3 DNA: TGTGCCAGCAGTGAAGAGTCTTTTAGCAATCAGCCCCAGCATTTT. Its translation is CASSEESFSNQPQHF.

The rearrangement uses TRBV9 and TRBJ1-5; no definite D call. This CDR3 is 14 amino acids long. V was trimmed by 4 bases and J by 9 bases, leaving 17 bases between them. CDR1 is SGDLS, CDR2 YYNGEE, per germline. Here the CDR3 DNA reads TGTGCCAGCAGCACGACCTATTTAGAGGGGCCCCAGCATTTT. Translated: CASSTTYLEGPQHF.

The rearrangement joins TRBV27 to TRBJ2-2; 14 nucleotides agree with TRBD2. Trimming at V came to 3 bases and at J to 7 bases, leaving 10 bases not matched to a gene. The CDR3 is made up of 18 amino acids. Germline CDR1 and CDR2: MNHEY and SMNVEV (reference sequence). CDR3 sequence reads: CASSFAPGLAGEHGELFF. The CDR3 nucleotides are TGTGCCAGCAGTTTCGCTCCGGGACTAGCGGGAGAACACGGGGAGCTGTTTTTT.

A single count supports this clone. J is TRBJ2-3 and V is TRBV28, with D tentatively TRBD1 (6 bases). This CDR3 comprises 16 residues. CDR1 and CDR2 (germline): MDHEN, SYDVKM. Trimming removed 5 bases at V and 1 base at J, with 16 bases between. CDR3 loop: CASSLYRTAGTDTQYF. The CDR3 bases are TGTGCCAGCAGTCTCTACCGGACAGCCGGCACAGATACGCAGTATTTT.

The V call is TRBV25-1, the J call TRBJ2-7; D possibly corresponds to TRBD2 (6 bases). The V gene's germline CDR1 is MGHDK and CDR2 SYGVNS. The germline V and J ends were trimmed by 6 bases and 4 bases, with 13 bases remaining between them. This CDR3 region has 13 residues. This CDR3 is CASSRDWRYEQYF. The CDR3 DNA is TGTGCCAGCAGCCGGGACTGGAGATACGAGCAGTACTTC.

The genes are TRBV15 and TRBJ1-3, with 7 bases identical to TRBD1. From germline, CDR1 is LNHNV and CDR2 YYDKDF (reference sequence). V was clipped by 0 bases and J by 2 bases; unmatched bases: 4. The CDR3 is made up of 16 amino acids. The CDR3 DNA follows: TGTGCCACCAGCAGAGATAGAGGGGGCCCTGGAAACACCATATATTTT. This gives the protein CATSRDRGGPGNTIYF.

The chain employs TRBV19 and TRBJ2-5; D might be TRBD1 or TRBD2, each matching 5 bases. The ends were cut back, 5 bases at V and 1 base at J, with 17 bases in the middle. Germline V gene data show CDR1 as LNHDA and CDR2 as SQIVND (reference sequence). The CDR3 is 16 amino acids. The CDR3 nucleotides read TGTGCCAGTAGTCTCAAAGGGGAGCGGTCCCAAGAGACCCAGTACTTC. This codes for CASSLKGERSQETQYF.

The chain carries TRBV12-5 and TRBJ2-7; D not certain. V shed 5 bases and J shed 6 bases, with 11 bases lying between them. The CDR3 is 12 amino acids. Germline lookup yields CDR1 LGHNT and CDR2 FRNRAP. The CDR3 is CASGPGWREQYF. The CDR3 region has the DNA TGTGCTAGTGGTCCCGGGTGGCGCGAGCAGTACTTC.

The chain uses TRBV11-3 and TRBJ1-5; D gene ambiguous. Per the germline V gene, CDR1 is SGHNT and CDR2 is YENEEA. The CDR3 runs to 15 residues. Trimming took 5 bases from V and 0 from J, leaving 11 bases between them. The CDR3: CASSPMSDSNQPQHF. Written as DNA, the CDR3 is TGTGCCAGCAGCCCTATGAGTGATAGCAATCAGCCCCAGCATTTT.

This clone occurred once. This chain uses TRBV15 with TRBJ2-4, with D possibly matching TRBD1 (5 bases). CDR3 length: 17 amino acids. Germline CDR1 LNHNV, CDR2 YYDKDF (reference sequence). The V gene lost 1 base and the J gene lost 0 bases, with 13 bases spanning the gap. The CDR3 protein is CATSRAGFRVAKNIQYF. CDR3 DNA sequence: TGTGCCACCAGCAGAGCGGGCTTCAGGGTAGCCAAAAACATTCAGTACTTC.

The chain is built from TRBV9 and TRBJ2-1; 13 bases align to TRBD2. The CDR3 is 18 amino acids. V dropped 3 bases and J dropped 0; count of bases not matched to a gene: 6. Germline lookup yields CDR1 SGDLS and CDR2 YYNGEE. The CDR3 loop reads CASSGWTSGGSSYNEQFF. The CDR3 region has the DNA TGTGCCAGCAGCGGTTGGACTAGCGGGGGAAGCTCCTACAATGAGCAGTTCTTC. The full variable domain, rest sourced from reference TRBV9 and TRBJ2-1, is DSGVTQTPKHLITATGQRVTLRCSPRSGDLSVYWYQQSLDQGLQFLIQYYNGEERAKGNILERFSAQQFPDLHSELNLSSLELGDSALYFCASSGWTSGGSSYNEQFFGPGTRLTVL.

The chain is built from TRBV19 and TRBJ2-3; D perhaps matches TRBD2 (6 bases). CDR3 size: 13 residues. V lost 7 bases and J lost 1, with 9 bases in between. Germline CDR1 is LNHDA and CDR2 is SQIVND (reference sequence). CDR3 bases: TGTGCCAGTAAGAGGGAGGGCACAGATACGCAGTATTTT. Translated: CASKREGTDTQYF.

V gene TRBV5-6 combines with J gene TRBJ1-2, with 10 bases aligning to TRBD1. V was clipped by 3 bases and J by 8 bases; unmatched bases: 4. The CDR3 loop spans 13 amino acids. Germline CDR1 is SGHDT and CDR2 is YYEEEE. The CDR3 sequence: CASSSDRGVGYTF. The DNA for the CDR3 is TGTGCCAGCAGCTCGGACAGGGGGGTCGGCTACACCTTC.

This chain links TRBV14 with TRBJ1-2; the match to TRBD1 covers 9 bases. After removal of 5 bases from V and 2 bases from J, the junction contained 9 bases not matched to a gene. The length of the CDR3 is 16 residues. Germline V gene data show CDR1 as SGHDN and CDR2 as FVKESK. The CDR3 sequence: CASSTRDRVPNYGYTF. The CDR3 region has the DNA TGTGCCAGCAGCACCCGGGACAGGGTCCCAAACTATGGCTACACCTTC.

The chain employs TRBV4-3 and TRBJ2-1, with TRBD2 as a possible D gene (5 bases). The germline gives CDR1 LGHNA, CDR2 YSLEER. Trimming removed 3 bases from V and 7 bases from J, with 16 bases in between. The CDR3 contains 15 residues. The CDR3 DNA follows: TGCGCCAGCAGCCAGGGCCACTTGCGAGGGAATGAGCAGTTCTTC. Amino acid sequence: CASSQGHLRGNEQFF.

As DNA, the CDR3 is TGTGCCAGCAGCCACGATGAGCTGCGGAAATACGCTGGGGCCAACGTCCTGACTTTC. Its protein is CASSHDELRKYAGANVLTF. The chain uses TRBV14 and TRBJ2-6; no clear D gene. Germline V gene data show CDR1 as SGHDN and CDR2 as FVKESK. This CDR3 has 19 amino acids. V lost 3 bases and J lost 2, with 20 bases in between.

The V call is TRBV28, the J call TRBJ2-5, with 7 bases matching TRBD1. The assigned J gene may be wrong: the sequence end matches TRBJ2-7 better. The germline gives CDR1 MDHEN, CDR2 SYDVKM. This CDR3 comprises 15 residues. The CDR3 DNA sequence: TGTGCCAGCAGTCCCATTCCGGACAGGCCCTACGAGCAGTACTTC. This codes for CASSPIPDRPYEQYF.

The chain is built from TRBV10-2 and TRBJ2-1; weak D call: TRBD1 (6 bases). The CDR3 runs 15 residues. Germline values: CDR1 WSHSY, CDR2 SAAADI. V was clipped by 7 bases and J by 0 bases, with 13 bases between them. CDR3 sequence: CASIRDTSSYNEQFF. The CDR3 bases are TGCGCCAGCATAAGGGACACCAGCTCCTACAATGAGCAGTTCTTC.

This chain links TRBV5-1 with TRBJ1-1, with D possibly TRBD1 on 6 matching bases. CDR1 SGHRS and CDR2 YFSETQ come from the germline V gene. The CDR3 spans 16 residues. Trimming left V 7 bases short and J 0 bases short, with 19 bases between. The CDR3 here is CASSRGLPEVNTEAFF. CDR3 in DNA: TGCGCCAGCTCCCGGGGGCTGCCCGAGGTGAACACTGAAGCTTTCTTT.

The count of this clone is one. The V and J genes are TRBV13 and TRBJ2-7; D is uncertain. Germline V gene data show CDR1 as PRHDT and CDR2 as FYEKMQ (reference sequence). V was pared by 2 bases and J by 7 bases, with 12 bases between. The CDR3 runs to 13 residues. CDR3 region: CASSLSLLREQYF. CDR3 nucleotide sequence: TGTGCCAGCAGCTTAAGCCTCTTGAGGGAGCAGTACTTC.

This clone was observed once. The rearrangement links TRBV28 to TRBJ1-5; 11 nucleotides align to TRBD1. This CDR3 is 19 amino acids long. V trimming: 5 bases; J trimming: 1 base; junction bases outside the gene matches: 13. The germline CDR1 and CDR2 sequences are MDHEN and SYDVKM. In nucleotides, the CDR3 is TGTGCCAGCAGTCCGACCCCGGGACAGGGGGGAAGAAGCAATCAGCCCCAGCATTTT. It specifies CASSPTPGQGGRSNQPQHF. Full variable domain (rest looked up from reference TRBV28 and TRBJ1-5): DVKVTQSSRYLVKRTGEKVFLECVQDMDHENMFWYRQDPGLGLRLIYFSYDVKMKEKGDIPEGYSVSREKKERFSLILESASTNQTSMYLCASSPTPGQGGRSNQPQHFGDGTRLSIL.

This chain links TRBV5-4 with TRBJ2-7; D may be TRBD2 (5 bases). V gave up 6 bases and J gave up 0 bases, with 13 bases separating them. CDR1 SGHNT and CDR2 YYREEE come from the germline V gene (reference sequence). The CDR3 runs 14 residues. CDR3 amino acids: CASTPGISSYEQYF. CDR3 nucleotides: TGTGCCAGCACCCCCGGGATTTCCTCCTACGAGCAGTACTTC.

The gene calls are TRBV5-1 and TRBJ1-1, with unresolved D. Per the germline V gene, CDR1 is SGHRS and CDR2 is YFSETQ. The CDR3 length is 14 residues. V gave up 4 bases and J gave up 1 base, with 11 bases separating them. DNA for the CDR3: TGCGCCAGCAGCCGTCGACGGAAGAACACTGAAGCTTTCTTT. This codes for CASSRRRKNTEAFF.

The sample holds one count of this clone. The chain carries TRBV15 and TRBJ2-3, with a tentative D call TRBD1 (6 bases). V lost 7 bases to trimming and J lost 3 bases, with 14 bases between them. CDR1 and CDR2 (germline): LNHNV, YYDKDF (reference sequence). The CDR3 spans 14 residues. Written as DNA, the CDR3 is TGTGCCACCAAAGTCAGGGGCATAACAGATACGCAGTATTTT. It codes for CATKVRGITDTQYF.

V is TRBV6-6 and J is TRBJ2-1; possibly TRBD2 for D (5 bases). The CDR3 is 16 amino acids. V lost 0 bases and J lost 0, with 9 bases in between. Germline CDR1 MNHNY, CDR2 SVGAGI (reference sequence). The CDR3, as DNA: TGTGCCAGCAGTTACTCTGCGGGTCTCTCCTACAATGAGCAGTTCTTC. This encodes CASSYSAGLSYNEQFF.

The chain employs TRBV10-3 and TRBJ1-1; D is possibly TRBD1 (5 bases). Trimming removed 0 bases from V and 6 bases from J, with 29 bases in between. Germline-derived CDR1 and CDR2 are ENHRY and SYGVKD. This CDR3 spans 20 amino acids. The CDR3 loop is CAISESNCHAREEKPPEAFF. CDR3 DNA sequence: TGTGCCATCAGTGAGTCGAATTGTCACGCCAGGGAAGAGAAACCACCTGAAGCTTTCTTT.

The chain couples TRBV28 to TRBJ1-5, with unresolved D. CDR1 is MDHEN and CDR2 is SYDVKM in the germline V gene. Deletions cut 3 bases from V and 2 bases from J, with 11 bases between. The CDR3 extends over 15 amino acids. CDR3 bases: TGTGCCAGCAGTTTGGGAAGGGCCCGCAATCAGCCCCAGCATTTT. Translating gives CASSLGRARNQPQHF.

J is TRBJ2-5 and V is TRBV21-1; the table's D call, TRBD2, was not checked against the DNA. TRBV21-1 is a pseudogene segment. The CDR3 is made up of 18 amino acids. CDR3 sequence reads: CASSNTGSGTNFQETQYF. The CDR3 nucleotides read TGTGCCAGCAGCAACACAGGATCAGGGACTAACTTCCAAGAGACCCAGTACTTC.

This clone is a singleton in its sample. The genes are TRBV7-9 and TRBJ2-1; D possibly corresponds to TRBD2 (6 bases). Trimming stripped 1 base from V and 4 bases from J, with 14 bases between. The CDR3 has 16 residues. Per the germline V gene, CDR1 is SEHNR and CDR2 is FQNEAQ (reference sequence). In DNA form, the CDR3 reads TGTGCCAGCAGCTTAGAGGTCCGGGGGTCATACAATGAGCAGTTCTTC. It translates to CASSLEVRGSYNEQFF.

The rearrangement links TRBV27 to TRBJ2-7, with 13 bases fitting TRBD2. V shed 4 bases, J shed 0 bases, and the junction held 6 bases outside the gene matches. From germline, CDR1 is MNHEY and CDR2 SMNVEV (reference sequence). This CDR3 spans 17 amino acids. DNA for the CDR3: TGTGCCAGCAGTTCGACTAGCGGGAGGCCGAACTCCTACGAGCAGTACTTC. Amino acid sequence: CASSSTSGRPNSYEQYF.

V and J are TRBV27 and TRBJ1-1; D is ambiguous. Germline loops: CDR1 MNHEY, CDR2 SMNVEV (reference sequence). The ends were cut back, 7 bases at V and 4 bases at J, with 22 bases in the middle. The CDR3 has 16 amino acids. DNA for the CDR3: TGTGCCAGCATCCACTCTTACGAGGGTAAGTTCACTGAAGCTTTCTTT. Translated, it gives CASIHSYEGKFTEAFF.

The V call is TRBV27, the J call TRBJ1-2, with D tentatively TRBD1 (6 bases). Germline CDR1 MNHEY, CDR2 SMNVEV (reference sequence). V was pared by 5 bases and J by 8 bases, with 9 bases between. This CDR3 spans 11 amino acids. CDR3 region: CASSRGEGYTF. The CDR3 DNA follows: TGTGCCAGCAGTAGGGGGGAAGGCTACACCTTC.